Described below is a single TCR beta chain sequence and its context. Its antigen is not identified. The same CDR3 arises from other DNA sequences in this sample as well. Investigators reverse transcribed all isolated RNA, so they sequenced expressed TCRB transcripts. Samples of naive, central memory and regulatory T cells yielded a mean of around 3.7 million reads. Data came from immunoSEQ multiplex PCR; TCRdb stores just in-frame clones and leaves some out. The data contain around 150,000 clones, 6.9% of them singletons. The data are from a study of beta chain features in type 1 diabetes. Overall study: Similarity in age, gender and cell yields was seen between patients and healthy donors.

This CDR3 spans 13 amino acids. The V end lost 1 base, the J end lost 5 bases, and 6 bases lay between the germline ends. Germline CDR1 reads SGHAT; CDR2 reads FQNNGV. Overall study results and limits: Significant though moderate, a shortening of TCRB CDR3s appeared in all four CD4+ subsets of Type 1 diabetes patients. The study found fewer insertions and more deletions at VDJ junctions in type 1 diabetes patients.

The sequence derives from a woman younger than 45 in good health. The sequencing input was central memory CD4+ T cells from blood. This chain connects TRBV11-2 to TRBJ2-1; D is perhaps TRBD2 (5 bases). CDR3 protein: CASSLAGNNEQFF. DNA for the CDR3: TGTGCCAGCAGCTTAGCCGGGAACAATGAGCAGTTCTTC.